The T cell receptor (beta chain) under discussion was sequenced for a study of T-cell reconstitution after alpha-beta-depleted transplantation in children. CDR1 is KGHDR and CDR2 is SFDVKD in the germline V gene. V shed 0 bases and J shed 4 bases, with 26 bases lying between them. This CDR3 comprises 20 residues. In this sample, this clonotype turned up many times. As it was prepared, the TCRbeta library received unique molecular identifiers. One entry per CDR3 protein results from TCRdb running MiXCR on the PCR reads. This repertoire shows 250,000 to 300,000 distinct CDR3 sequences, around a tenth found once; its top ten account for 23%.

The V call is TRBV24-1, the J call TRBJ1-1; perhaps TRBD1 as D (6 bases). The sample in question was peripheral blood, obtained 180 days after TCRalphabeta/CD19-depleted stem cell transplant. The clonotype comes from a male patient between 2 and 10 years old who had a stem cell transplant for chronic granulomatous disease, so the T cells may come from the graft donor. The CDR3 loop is CATSDLRPVLRGRGATEAFF. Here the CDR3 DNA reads TGTGCCACCAGTGATTTGCGTCCCGTATTAAGAGGGAGGGGGGCCACTGAAGCTTTCTTT.